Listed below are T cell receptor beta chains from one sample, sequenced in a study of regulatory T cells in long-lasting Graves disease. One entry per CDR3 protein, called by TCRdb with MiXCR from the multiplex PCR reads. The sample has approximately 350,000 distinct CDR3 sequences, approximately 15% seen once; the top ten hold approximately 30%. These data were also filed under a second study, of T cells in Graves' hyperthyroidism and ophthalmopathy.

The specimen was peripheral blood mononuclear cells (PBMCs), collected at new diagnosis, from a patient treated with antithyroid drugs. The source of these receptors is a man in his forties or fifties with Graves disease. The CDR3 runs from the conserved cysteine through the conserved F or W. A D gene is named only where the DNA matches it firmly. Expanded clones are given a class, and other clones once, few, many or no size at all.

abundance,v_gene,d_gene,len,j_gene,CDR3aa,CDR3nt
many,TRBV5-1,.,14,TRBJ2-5,CASSFPGHLETQYF,TGCGCCAGCAGCTTCCCGGGACATCTGGAGACCCAGTACTTC
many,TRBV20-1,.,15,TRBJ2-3,CSATSGTRQGDTQYF,TGCAGTGCAACATCCGGGACTAGACAGGGAGATACGCAGTATTTT
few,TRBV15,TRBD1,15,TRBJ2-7,CATSRDGQGDYEQYF,TGTGCCACCAGCAGAGATGGACAGGGGGACTACGAGCAGTACTTC
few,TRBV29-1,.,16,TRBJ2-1,CSALGGGESRYNEQFF,TGCAGCGCCCTGGGGGGCGGGGAGAGTCGCTACAATGAGCAGTTCTTC
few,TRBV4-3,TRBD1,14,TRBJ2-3,CASSQGDRTDTQYF,TGCGCCAGCAGCCAGGGGGACAGAACAGATACGCAGTATTTT
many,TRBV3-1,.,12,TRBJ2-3,CASSQVRDTQYF,TGTGCCAGCAGCCAAGTTAGAGATACGCAGTATTTT
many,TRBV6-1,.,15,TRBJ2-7,CASSHGGQGGDEQYF,TGTGCCAGCAGCCATGGAGGGCAGGGCGGTGACGAGCAGTACTTC
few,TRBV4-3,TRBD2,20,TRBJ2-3,CASSQDGGSGGRVVTDTQYF,TGCGCCAGCAGCCAAGATGGGGGTAGCGGGGGCCGCGTCGTCACAGATACGCAGTATTTT
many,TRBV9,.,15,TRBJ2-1,CASTPRGSSYNEQFF,TGTGCCAGCACCCCCCGGGGGAGCTCCTACAATGAGCAGTTCTTC
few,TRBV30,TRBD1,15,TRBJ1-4,CAWSVYRGANEKLFF,TGTGCCTGGAGTGTTTACAGGGGAGCTAATGAAAAACTGTTTTTT
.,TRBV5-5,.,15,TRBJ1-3,CASSSREISGNTIYF,TGTGCCAGCAGCTCCAGGGAAATCTCTGGAAACACCATATATTTT
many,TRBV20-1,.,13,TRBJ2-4,CSASRAGKNIQYF,TGCAGTGCCAGTAGGGCGGGCAAAAACATTCAGTACTTC
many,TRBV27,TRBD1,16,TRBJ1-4,CASSLGDSPTNEKLFF,TGTGCCAGCAGTTTGGGGGACAGTCCAACTAATGAAAAACTGTTTTTT
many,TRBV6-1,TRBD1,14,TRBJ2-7,CASRGRTGTYEQYF,TGTGCCAGCAGGGGGCGGACAGGAACCTACGAGCAGTACTTC
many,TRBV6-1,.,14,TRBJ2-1,CASCDRSSYNEQFF,TGTGCCAGCTGTGACAGAAGCTCCTACAATGAGCAGTTCTTC
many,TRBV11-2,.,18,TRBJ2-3,CASIKLTPQGGFTDTQYF,TGTGCCAGCATCAAATTAACCCCACAGGGCGGGTTCACAGATACGCAGTATTTT
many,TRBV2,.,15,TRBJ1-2,CASNQGPQLNYGYTF,TGTGCCAGCAACCAAGGCCCCCAGTTAAACTATGGCTACACCTTC
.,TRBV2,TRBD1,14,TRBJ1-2,CASSFDRGVVGYTF,TGTGCCAGCAGTTTTGACAGGGGAGTTGTTGGCTACACCTTC
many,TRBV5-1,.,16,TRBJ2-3,CASSLAFAALGDTQYF,TGCGCCAGCAGCTTGGCCTTCGCCGCACTGGGAGATACGCAGTATTTT
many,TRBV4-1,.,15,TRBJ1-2,CASSQGGTGLYGYTF,TGCGCCAGCAGCCAAGGAGGGACGGGGCTGTATGGCTACACCTTC
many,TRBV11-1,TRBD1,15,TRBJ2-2,CASRTGTGETGELFF,TGTGCCAGCAGAACCGGGACAGGGGAAACCGGGGAGCTGTTTTTT
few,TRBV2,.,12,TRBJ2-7,CASKGGGYEQYF,TGTGCCAGCAAGGGGGGGGGCTACGAGCAGTACTTC
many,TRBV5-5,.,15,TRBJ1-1,CASSFLRGVDTEAFF,TGTGCCAGCAGCTTCTTGAGGGGTGTTGACACTGAAGCTTTCTTT
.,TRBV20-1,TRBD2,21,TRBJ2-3,CSARGTPGLAGGPGSADTQYF,TGCAGTGCTAGAGGGACCCCGGGACTAGCGGGGGGGCCGGGTAGCGCAGATACGCAGTATTTT
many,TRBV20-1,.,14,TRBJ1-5,CSARDPQLNQPQHF,TGCAGTGCTAGAGATCCACAGCTAAATCAGCCCCAGCATTTT
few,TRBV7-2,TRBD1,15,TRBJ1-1,CASSRYRGGNTEAFF,TGTGCCAGCAGCCGCTACAGGGGAGGGAACACTGAAGCTTTCTTT
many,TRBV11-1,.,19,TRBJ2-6,CASSLPTANLGSGANVLTF,TGTGCCAGCAGCCTCCCGACGGCGAATCTTGGCTCTGGGGCCAACGTCCTGACTTTC
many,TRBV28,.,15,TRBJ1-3,CASSLYGFSGNTIYF,TGTGCCAGCAGTTTATACGGCTTCTCTGGAAACACCATATATTTT
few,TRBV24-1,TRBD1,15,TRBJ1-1,CATSDATGATTGAFF,TGTGCCACCAGTGATGCCACAGGGGCCACGACCGGAGCTTTCTTT
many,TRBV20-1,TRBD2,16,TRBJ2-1,CSAPLGAGGSYNEQFF,TGCAGTGCTCCTCTCGGGGCGGGGGGCTCCTACAATGAGCAGTTCTTC
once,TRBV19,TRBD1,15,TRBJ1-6,CASSLRTGWNSPLHF,TGTGCCAGTAGTCTCCGGACAGGGTGGAATTCACCCCTCCACTTT
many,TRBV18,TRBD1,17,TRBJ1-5,CASSGPTRQGLNQPQHF,TGTGCCAGCTCAGGCCCAACCCGACAGGGTCTTAATCAGCCCCAGCATTTT
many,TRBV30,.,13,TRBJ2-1,CAWSRSSYNEQFF,TGTGCCTGGTCGCGGAGCTCCTACAATGAGCAGTTCTTC
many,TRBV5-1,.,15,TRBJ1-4,CASSLGGATNEKLFF,TGCGCCAGCAGCCTGGGAGGGGCAACTAATGAAAAACTGTTTTTT
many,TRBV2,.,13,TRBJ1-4,CASSRERREKLFF,TGTGCCAGCAGCAGGGAGAGGCGGGAAAAACTGTTTTTT
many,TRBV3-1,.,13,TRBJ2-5,CASSQRPRETQYF,TGTGCCAGCAGCCAGCGACCGAGGGAGACCCAGTACTTC
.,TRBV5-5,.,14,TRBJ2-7,CASSFAQRPAEQYF,TGTGCCAGCAGCTTTGCACAGCGCCCAGCCGAGCAGTACTTC
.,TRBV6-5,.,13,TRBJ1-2,CASSYTGSSGYTF,TGTGCCAGCAGTTACACGGGCAGTTCTGGCTACACCTTC
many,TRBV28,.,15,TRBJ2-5,CASTYTAWDQETQYF,TGTGCCAGCACCTATACAGCATGGGACCAAGAGACCCAGTACTTC
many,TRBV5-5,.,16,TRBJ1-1,CASSLLVRGANTEAFF,TGTGCCAGCAGCTTGCTGGTCCGGGGCGCGAACACTGAAGCTTTCTTT
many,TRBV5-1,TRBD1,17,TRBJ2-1,CASSLVQPGQGHNEQFF,TGCGCCAGCAGCTTGGTCCAACCGGGACAGGGCCACAATGAGCAGTTCTTC
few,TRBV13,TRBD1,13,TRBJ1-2,CASSRQGGGGYTF,TGTGCCAGCAGCAGACAGGGGGGCGGCGGCTACACCTTC
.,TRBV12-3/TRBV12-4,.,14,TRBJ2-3,CASCLDGAVDTQYF,TGTGCCAGCTGCCTGGACGGGGCCGTAGATACGCAGTATTTT
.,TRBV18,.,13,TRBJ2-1,CASSPYQGQEQFF,TGTGCCAGCTCACCATATCAAGGGCAAGAGCAGTTCTTC
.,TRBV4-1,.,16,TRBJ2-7,CASSQVYSQSSYEQYF,TGCGCCAGCAGCCAAGTGTACAGCCAAAGCTCCTACGAGCAGTACTTC
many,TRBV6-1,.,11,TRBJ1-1,CASSQGSEAFF,TGTGCCAGCAGCCAGGGATCTGAAGCTTTCTTT
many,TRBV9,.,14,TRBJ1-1,CASSAGAMNTEAFF,TGCGCCAGCAGCGCAGGGGCCATGAACACTGAAGCTTTCTTT
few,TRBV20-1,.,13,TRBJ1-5,CSAYRQPGQPQHF,TGCAGTGCCTACAGACAGCCCGGTCAGCCCCAGCATTTT
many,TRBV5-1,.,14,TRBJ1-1,CASSFGGGGTEAFF,TGCGCCAGCAGCTTTGGAGGGGGTGGCACTGAAGCTTTCTTT
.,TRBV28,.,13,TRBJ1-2,CASSPPGMAGYTF,TGTGCCAGCAGTCCCCCGGGAATGGCTGGCTACACCTTC